The rows below give T cell receptor beta chains drawn from one sample of a study of shared clonotypes between healthy human individuals. Produced via immunoSEQ multiplex PCR; TCRdb's table is partial and in-frame only. In the table there are roughly 500,000 clones, about 84% of which are singletons. Sequencing used PBMCs. Receptors originate from a woman aged 40 to 50 in good health. Some clones in this sample may be carry-over from other donors' samples. Each CDR3 is given with its conserved first and last residue. The D gene is left open where the match is weak. Clone size is stated in some rows and not others, as once, few, many or a class when expanded.

TRBJ1-1 | TRBD1 | - | TRBV28 | TGTGCCAGCAGGCCGGGACAGGTAAACACTGAAGCTTTCTTT | CASRPGQVNTEAFF
TRBJ1-2 | TRBD1 | few | TRBV2 | TGTGCCAGCAGCTTAACAGGGGGAGGTGGCTACACCTTC | CASSLTGGGGYTF
TRBJ1-2 | - | - | TRBV7-9 | TGTGCCAGCAGCCCCCAGGGTTCGAACTATGGCTACACCTTC | CASSPQGSNYGYTF
TRBJ1-4 | TRBD1 | few | TRBV18 | TGTGCCAGCTCACCACGCGGACAGGCCGAAAAACTGTTTTTT | CASSPRGQAEKLFF
TRBJ2-5 | TRBD1 | - | TRBV7-9 | TGTGCCAGCAGCATTTACAGGGGGTGGGAGGAGACCCAGTACTTC | CASSIYRGWEETQYF
TRBJ2-7 | - | - | TRBV6-6 | TGTGCCAGCTGTGGAGGCCAGGGCTTCAGACTATACTTC | CASCGGQGFRLYF
TRBJ2-3 | TRBD2 | - | TRBV10-3 | TGTGCCATCAGCCCTAGCGGGAGTTTGGATACGCAGTATTTT | CAISPSGSLDTQYF
TRBJ1-1 | - | - | TRBV4-1 | TGCGCCAGCAGCCGCCGCCTCGCCGTAATGAACACTGAAGCTTTCTTT | CASSRRLAVMNTEAFF
TRBJ1-5 | - | - | TRBV19 | TGTGCCAGTAGTATAGTAGGGAATCAGCCCCAGCATTTT | CASSIVGNQPQHF
TRBJ2-4 | TRBD1 | few | TRBV10-1 | TGCGCCAGCAGTGAGTCTAATAGGGGACAGGGGTACAGCATTCAGTACTTC | CASSESNRGQGYSIQYF
TRBJ1-1 | - | - | TRBV30 | TGTGCCTGGAGTGTAGAGGAGAGGAACACTGAAGCTTTCTTT | CAWSVEERNTEAFF
TRBJ2-3 | - | - | TRBV19 | TGTGCCCTCAGCGTCAGGTTTTATAGCACAGATACGCAGTATTTT | CALSVRFYSTDTQYF
TRBJ1-1 | TRBD1 | - | TRBV7-6 | TGTGCCAGCAGCTCCGACAGGGCCCTTATCAACACTGAAGCTTTCTTT | CASSSDRALINTEAFF
TRBJ2-7 | - | - | TRBV7-9 | TGTGCCAGCAGCTCACCGGGACTGAAATACGAGCAGTACTTC | CASSSPGLKYEQYF
TRBJ1-2 | TRBD1 | - | TRBV9 | TGTGCCAGCAGCGTTGGCAGGGGGGACTATGGCTACACCTTC | CASSVGRGDYGYTF